The subject of this entry is one TCR beta chain. Its antigen remains unidentified. Base quality data are lacking; no much larger clone is found one base away. This specimen belongs to a study of identical twins (dated by TCRdb to the mid-2010s). Regarding the complete study: TCR alpha and beta repertoires from monozygotic twins, unrelated adults of various ages and cord blood were deep-sequenced to test whether fetal clonotypes persist. To rule out contamination, the twin experiments were replicated at different times with different library preparation protocols.

What the work shows at the level of the full study, not this receptor alone: Abundant cord blood beta clonotypes carried fewer insertions; young adult naive repertoires showed a weaker similar trend, while memory repertoires showed none. Recombination models systematically underestimated out-of-frame TCR alpha sharing in monozygotic twins but agreed with sharing between unrelated individuals. Compared with coincidental sharing between unrelated individuals, out-of-frame TCR alpha sequences shared between twins had an excess of sequences with low generation probability. Zero-insertion analyses could be partly confounded by invariant T cells such as MAIT and iNKT, although diverse VJ usage argued against such confounding for most clonotypes. A weaker excess of twin sharing was found in beta out-of-frame sequences because the signal-to-noise ratio was lowered by fewer shared sequences. Because the same donors could not be followed over many years, conclusions were based on cross-sectional statistical analysis.

Every donor was a healthy Caucasian. The twin cohort comprised three pairs of female monozygotic twins, all aged roughly 18 to 29 years. Peripheral blood mononuclear cells were used as the source from which RNA for TCR libraries was isolated. Preparation of the library involved 5' RACE. The sequencer was an Illumina HiSeq 2000. Template switching added a universal primer binding site, and the final cDNA carried a unique molecular identifier that allowed TCR cDNA molecules to be counted accurately. Specific primers in the conserved constant-segment region were used to synthesize first-strand cDNA for the TCR alpha and beta chains. To control for contamination, every cDNA library carried two barcodes: a SMART-Mk sample barcode plus Illumina barcodes. Two successive PCR steps introduced TruSeq adapter sequences along with Illumina sample barcodes. The Illumina HiSeq platform was used with custom primers to sequence TCR alpha and beta cDNA libraries. As for how the authors treated the data: Unique molecular identifiers were extracted from raw reads with MiGEC, and CDR3 positions were determined with MiXCR. For each individual, recombination models were inferred using an EM algorithm with the repgenHMM and IGoR tools. Shared clonotypes were analyzed with the tcR package in R, and sharing was normalized by the product of cloneset sizes. To study raw recombination free of thymic and clonal selection effects, out-of-frame nonproductive sequences were analyzed. TCRdb reworked the public reads: Q25 trimming with fastp, MiXCR clone assembly, productive beta chains retained. Every distinct CDR3 protein forms one entry, paired with its most common genes and DNA. It is TCRdb's table, rather than the study itself, that gives the V and J calls and clone size. The sample data list about 730,000 distinct CDR3 sequences, and around 20% of these were observed just once. The ten largest clones capture over 4% of the sample.

The cysteine opens and the phenylalanine closes a CDR3 of 15 amino acids. Only the CDR3 region is kept as DNA, spanning 45 bases read in frame from base 1. V loses 0 bases at its end and J loses 3 bases; junction bases beyond the gene matches: 5. From the germline V gene, CDR1 is MNHEY and CDR2 is SVGAGI. This sample also belongs to another study, concerning T cells expressing NK-cell markers. The second paper further reports: TCR beta-chain repertoires were profiled in sorted CD3+CD56+NKG2C+, CD3+CD56+NKG2C- and CD3+CD56-NKG2C+ T-cell subsets from about 8 donors. Among the eight sequenced donors, seven were HCMV-seropositive and one was HCMV-seronegative. To restrict sorting to alphabetaTCR-expressing T cells, an anti-gammadeltaTCR antibody was added in several experiments. In over five donors, the dominant CD3+CD56+NKG2C+ clonotypes were among the top 10 CD8+ clonotypes and accounted for about 1.0-7.5% of CD8+ T cells. Those dominant clonotypes were again the most abundant among CD3+CD56-NKG2C+ cells in a handful of donors, at about 28.3-60.1%. Whether the expanded NKG2C-expressing T cell clones were specific for HCMV antigens remained unclear. The eight sequenced donors were randomly selected healthy volunteers, three men and five women. HCMV-specific IgG was detected in serum with a commercial ELISA kit to determine HCMV serostatus. For over 5 donors, bulk peripheral blood T-cell repertoires were additionally sequenced from unsorted PBMC. MIGEC was used to demultiplex reads and group reads by UMI, and MiTCR was used to assemble and quantify clonotypes. Only TCR cDNA sequences supported by at least two reads were kept to exclude erroneous sequences. Downstream repertoire analysis used the tcR package, and clonotypes were matched across fractions by CDR3 nucleotide sequence plus V segment. Antigen specificity was annotated against VDJdb with VDJmatch, allowing one amino acid substitution in CDR3.

This chain is built from TRBV6-5 and TRBJ2-7; 7 bases in the middle match TRBD2. The specimen was PBMCs. This clonotype was sampled from a woman aged 18-29 years in good health. The CDR3 reads as follows: CASSYSGEGFYEQYF. The sequenced DNA is TGTGCCAGCAGTTACTCTGGGGAGGGCTTCTACGAGCAGTACTTC.